This TCR beta chain is from a study of T cell repertoires in cytomegalovirus infection. Study background: Recently identified HLA-C-restricted and well-studied HLA-B-restricted CMV epitopes were used. In public TCR beta signatures, there were indications of both CMV infection and matching HLA type.

Regarding this clonotype: Its antigen remains unidentified.

Each CDR3 protein gets one entry after TCRdb re-called the reads with MiXCR. The sample holds some 700,000 distinct CDR3 sequences, around 30% seen once. This sample comprised cultured PBMCs, obtained from culture after CMV antigen stimulation. The clonotype was recovered from a human donor in good health (CMV status not recorded). Some clones in this sample may be carry-over from other donors' samples.

For the CDR3, the DNA is TGTGCCAGCAGCATCTCCCAGCGGGATGTGCAGTATTTT. Protein: CASSISQRDVQYF. The rearrangement links TRBV7-6 to TRBJ2-3, with 7 bases fitting TRBD2. Germline loops: CDR1 SGHVS, CDR2 FNYEAQ. The CDR3 is 13 residues long. V dropped 5 bases and J dropped 11; count of bases not matched to a gene: 10.